Following are 5 T cell receptor beta chains from one sample sequenced in a study of blood T cell repertoires in COVID-19. Produced via immunoSEQ multiplex PCR; TCRdb's table is partial and in-frame only. This sample carries about 220,000 clones, about four fifths of them seen once, and the ten largest clones take around 3.5%. The sequencing input was peripheral blood. The receptors were gathered from an elderly woman with acute or convalescent COVID-19.

This clone was observed a single time. V usage is TRBV5-5 and J usage is TRBJ1-1; no definite D call. The CDR3 length is 13 residues. Germline V gives CDR1 SGHKS, CDR2 YYEKEE (reference sequence). Trimming pared 0 bases from V and 3 bases from J, leaving 6 bases between. The CDR3 loop reads CASSLVFDTEAFF. The CDR3 DNA reads TGTGCCAGCAGCTTGGTATTCGACACTGAAGCTTTCTTT.

The chain is built from TRBV5-4 and TRBJ1-2, with 7 nucleotides matching TRBD1. After removal of 4 bases from V and 4 bases from J, the junction contained 7 bases not matched to a gene. The CDR3 is 14 residues long. The germline gives CDR1 SGHNT, CDR2 YYREEE (reference sequence). CDR3 region: CASSPRQGPYGYTF. The DNA of the CDR3 is TGTGCCAGCAGCCCTAGACAGGGCCCCTATGGCTACACCTTC.

V is TRBV15 and J is TRBJ1-2, with 10 bases fitting TRBD1. Germline V gene data show CDR1 as LNHNV and CDR2 as YYDKDF (reference sequence). Trimming removed 4 bases from V and 4 bases from J; junction bases left unmatched: 9. The CDR3 contains 16 residues. This chain's CDR3 is CATSISSGQGIYGYTF. CDR3 coding DNA: TGTGCCACCAGCATTTCGTCGGGACAGGGGATCTATGGCTACACCTTC.

This clone was detected a few times. The rearrangement uses TRBV30 and TRBJ1-2; maybe TRBD1 (6 bases). The germline V gene encodes CDR1 GTSNPN and CDR2 SVGIG (reference sequence). The CDR3 consists of 13 residues. The CDR3 sequence: CASSQGTSYGYTF. CDR3 nucleotides: TGTGCGAGTTCACAGGGTACTTCCTATGGCTACACCTTC.

CDR3 sequence reads: CASSFGRAGGVYNEQFF. The CDR3 DNA follows: TGTGCCAGCAGTTTCGGTCGGGCGGGGGGGGTATACAATGAGCAGTTCTTC. The chain is built from TRBV27 and TRBJ2-1, with 9 bases aligning to TRBD2. Germline CDR1 MNHEY, CDR2 SMNVEV (reference sequence). Germline trimming cut 3 bases from V and 4 bases from J; bases unmatched to any gene: 10. This CDR3 has 17 residues.